The clone carrying this T cell receptor (beta chain) was counted ten times or more. The antigen is unknown. Germline V lookup: CDR1 GTSNPN, CDR2 SVGIG (reference sequence). Trimming stripped 3 bases from V and 1 base from J, with 8 bases between. The CDR3 length is 13 residues. These data originate in a study of regulatory T cells in long-lasting Graves disease. Whole-study results and caveats: Persistent disease samples used TRBV28, TRBJ1-2 and TRBJ2-5 preferentially.

The time point is: newly diagnosed GD, antithyroid drugs for less than 3 months. The TCR library used RNA extracted from PBMCs. Through Arm-PCR of CDR3 regions and iRepertoire HTBI primers, TCR beta libraries were built. TCRdb reprocessed the multiplex PCR reads with MiXCR, giving one entry per CDR3 protein. The top ten hold 8% to 10% of the sample, which has 450,000 to 600,000 distinct CDR3 sequences, less than 15% seen once. These data were also reused for a study on T cells in Graves' hyperthyroidism and ophthalmopathy. That source adds: Each diagnosis drew on symptoms, thyroxine, TRAb, thyroid ultrasound and orbital computed tomography findings. The model predicted ophthalmopathy a median approximately 6 months before onset.

This sequence originates from a man aged 25 to 40 with Graves disease. The sample was peripheral blood mononuclear cells (PBMCs), taken at new diagnosis, from a patient treated with antithyroid drugs. The chain uses TRBV30 and TRBJ2-3; TRBD2 is a possible D gene (5 bases). Here the CDR3 DNA reads TGTGCCTGGAGACTAGTGGGCACAGATACGCAGTATTTT. This codes for CAWRLVGTDTQYF.